Below, 17 T cell receptor beta chains from the same sample are listed, as sequenced in a study of T cells in Graves' hyperthyroidism and ophthalmopathy. TCR beta CDR3 region amplification was performed from RNA transcripts. A set of HTBI primers served as the primers for a first-round RT-PCR of the TCR CDR3. Each CDR3 protein gets one entry after TCRdb re-called the multiplex PCR reads with MiXCR. The table has about 530,000 distinct CDR3 sequences, over 15% seen once. Specimen: blood. These receptors all stem from a woman aged 18-29 years with Graves' ophthalmopathy.

This clonotype was seen many times. The V call is TRBV11-2, the J call TRBJ2-1; TRBD1 matches 8 bases. The CDR3 totals 17 residues. Trimming at V came to 5 bases and at J to 0 bases, leaving 9 bases not matched to a gene. CDR1 is SGHAT and CDR2 is FQNNGV in the germline V gene. The DNA of the CDR3 is TGTGCCAGCAGCCCGCTGCTCGGGACAGGCTCCTACAATGAGCAGTTCTTC. Its protein is CASSPLLGTGSYNEQFF.

This clonotype has a count of ten or more. The chain has TRBV28 and TRBJ2-1, with TRBD2 matching 9 bases. After removal of 7 bases from V and 8 bases from J, the junction contained 12 bases not matched to a gene. The CDR3 contains 15 residues. Germline CDR1 and CDR2: MDHEN and SYDVKM. The CDR3 loop is CASKGMRGGRDEQFF. CDR3 coding DNA: TGTGCCAGCAAGGGTATGCGGGGGGGCCGGGATGAGCAGTTCTTC.

This clonotype was recorded at least ten times. The CDR3: CASSLTDANYGYTF. The CDR3 DNA sequence: TGCGCCAGCAGCTTGACGGACGCTAACTATGGCTACACCTTC. The chain has TRBV5-1 and TRBJ1-2; D not certain. The CDR3 loop spans 14 amino acids. Germline CDR1 reads SGHRS; CDR2 reads YFSETQ. Trimming stripped 1 base from V and 0 bases from J, with 7 bases between.

This clonotype has at least ten counts. The chain has TRBV7-9 and TRBJ1-2; TRBD1 aligns across 7 bases. The trim removed 1 base at V and 6 bases at J, leaving 8 bases unmatched. CDR1 SEHNR and CDR2 FQNEAQ come from the germline V gene (reference sequence). There are 15 residues in the CDR3. The DNA of the CDR3 is TGTGCCAGCAGCTTAGAGGTGGGGACAGCTGATGGCTACACCTTC. Translation: CASSLEVGTADGYTF.

The rearrangement links TRBV14 to TRBJ1-2; tentatively, D is TRBD1 (5 bases). V shed 2 bases and J shed 6 bases, with 16 bases lying between them. CDR3 length: 15 amino acids. CDR1 and CDR2 (germline): SGHDN, FVKESK. The CDR3 DNA reads TGTGCCAGCAGCCAAATGATTGGGGGGGAGGATGGCTACACCTTC. Translated: CASSQMIGGEDGYTF. The full variable domain, its missing parts supplied by reference TRBV14 and TRBJ1-2, is EAGVTQFPSHSVIEKGQTVTLRCDPISGHDNLYWYRRVMGKEIKFLLHFVKESKQDESGMPNNRFLAERTGGTYSTLKVQPAELEDSGVYFCASSQMIGGEDGYTFGSGTRLTVV.

The chain is built from TRBV27 and TRBJ2-1, with 11 nucleotides matching TRBD2. The germline V gene has CDR1 MNHEY and CDR2 SMNVEV (reference sequence). Unmatched junction bases numbered 5, after V lost 6 bases and J lost 7 bases. The CDR3 is 14 amino acids. This CDR3 reads CASRIAGGLNEQFF. The CDR3 DNA sequence: TGTGCCAGCAGGATAGCGGGAGGGCTGAATGAGCAGTTCTTC.

V gene TRBV20-1 combines with J gene TRBJ1-2, with D tentatively TRBD1 (5 bases). The germline CDR1 and CDR2 sequences are DFQATT and SNEGSKA (reference sequence). Trimming removed 2 bases from V and 8 bases from J, with 12 bases in between. The CDR3 covers 12 residues. CDR3 nucleotides: TGCAGTGCTAGACCGAACGACAGAGGCTACACCTTC. Amino acid sequence: CSARPNDRGYTF.

V is TRBV19 and J is TRBJ2-1; a weak D match, TRBD2 (7 bases). Germline CDR1 LNHDA, CDR2 SQIVND (reference sequence). The CDR3 sequence is 14 residues long. The V gene lost 8 bases and the J gene lost 7 bases, with 18 bases spanning the gap. CDR3 region: CASSFGGHMNEQFF. DNA of the CDR3: TGTGCCAGTTCATTCGGGGGGCATATGAATGAGCAGTTCTTC.

This clonotype came up many times. The rearrangement uses TRBV2 and TRBJ1-2; no firm D call. The germline V and J ends were trimmed by 4 bases and 8 bases, with 8 bases remaining between them. The CDR3 extends over 11 amino acids. Germline CDR1 reads SNHLY; CDR2 reads FYNNEI. CDR3 DNA: TGTGCCAGCAGTGCTGAGTTGGGCTACACCTTC. Protein sequence: CASSAELGYTF. Full variable domain (remainder filled in from reference TRBV2 and TRBJ1-2): EPEVTQTPSHQVTQMGQEVILRCVPISNHLYFYWYRQILGQKVEFLVSFYNNEISEKSEIFDDQFSVERPDGSNFTLKIRSTKLEDSAMYFCASSAELGYTFGSGTRLTVV.

This clonotype was found a few times. The chain couples TRBV29-1 to TRBJ2-3; D assignment may be TRBD1 or TRBD2 (6 bases each). The CDR3 loop spans 17 amino acids. Per germline, CDR1 SQVTM and CDR2 ANQGSEA. V gave up 7 bases and J gave up 0 bases, with 23 bases separating them. The CDR3 nucleotides read TGCAGCGCGGGGGCGGTTGTCGACGTTTCTAGCACAGATACGCAGTATTTT. Its protein is CSAGAVVDVSSTDTQYF.

V and J are TRBV13 and TRBJ1-1, with D possibly TRBD1 on 5 matching bases. The CDR3 consists of 17 residues. The V end was cut by 3 bases, the J end by 4 bases, with 21 bases between. Germline V CDR1 and CDR2: PRHDT, FYEKMQ (reference sequence). The CDR3 protein is CASSLAKAAGRATEAFF. In nucleotides, the CDR3 is TGTGCCAGCAGCTTGGCCAAGGCGGCAGGGAGGGCCACTGAAGCTTTCTTT.

There are a few counts of this clonotype. V usage is TRBV18 and J usage is TRBJ2-7, with TRBD2 identical over 13 bases. Germline values: CDR1 KGHSH, CDR2 LQKENI. With 4 bases clipped from V and 6 bases from J, the junction kept 18 bases outside the gene matches. The CDR3 covers 19 residues. The CDR3 here is CASSLATPFGLAGEIEQYF. In DNA, the CDR3 is TGTGCCAGCTCACTAGCGACGCCGTTTGGACTAGCGGGAGAAATCGAGCAGTACTTC.

The rearrangement joins TRBV4-3 to TRBJ1-2; D gene ambiguous. V lost 0 bases to trimming and J lost 0 bases, with 11 bases between them. There are 16 residues in the CDR3. The germline V gene encodes CDR1 LGHNA and CDR2 YSLEER. DNA of the CDR3: TGCGCCAGCAGCCAAGATCTTGCCAGAGCTAACTATGGCTACACCTTC. Translated: CASSQDLARANYGYTF.

This clonotype was counted many times. V and J are TRBV12-3 or TRBV12-4 and TRBJ2-1, with 7 bases lining up with TRBD2. CDR3 size: 14 residues. With 1 base clipped from V and 9 bases from J, the junction kept 6 bases outside the gene matches. CDR3 sequence: CASSLGGSVIEQFF. Written as DNA, the CDR3 is TGTGCCAGCAGTTTAGGCGGGAGTGTGATTGAGCAGTTCTTC.

This clonotype showed up many times. CDR3 nucleotides: TGTGCCAGCAGCGACAACTCCTACGAGCAGTACTTC. This codes for CASSDNSYEQYF. This chain uses TRBV6-2 or TRBV6-3 with TRBJ2-7; D unclear. The V gene's germline CDR1 is MNHEY and CDR2 SVGEGT. This CDR3 is built from 12 residues. V was clipped by 6 bases and J by 0 bases, with 6 bases between them.

This clonotype has more than one count but fewer than ten. The rearrangement uses TRBV7-6 and TRBJ2-1; 13 nucleotides agree with TRBD2. This CDR3 contains 17 residues. V shed 5 bases and J 0 bases; nucleotides not matched to a gene: 4. Looked up from germline, CDR1 is SGHVS and CDR2 is FNYEAQ. The CDR3 sequence: CASSPWTSGGSYNEQFF. In nucleotides, the CDR3 is TGTGCCAGCAGCCCGTGGACTAGCGGGGGCTCCTACAATGAGCAGTTCTTC.

In its sample, this clonotype was seen many times. The chain recombines TRBV5-1 with TRBJ2-3, with D perhaps matching TRBD2 (5 bases). V lost 0 bases, J lost 2 bases, and 7 bases lay in between. Germline lookup yields CDR1 SGHRS and CDR2 YFSETQ. This CDR3 is 14 amino acids long. This CDR3 is CASSLGGYTDTQYF. The CDR3 nucleotides read TGCGCCAGCAGCTTGGGCGGGTACACAGATACGCAGTATTTT.